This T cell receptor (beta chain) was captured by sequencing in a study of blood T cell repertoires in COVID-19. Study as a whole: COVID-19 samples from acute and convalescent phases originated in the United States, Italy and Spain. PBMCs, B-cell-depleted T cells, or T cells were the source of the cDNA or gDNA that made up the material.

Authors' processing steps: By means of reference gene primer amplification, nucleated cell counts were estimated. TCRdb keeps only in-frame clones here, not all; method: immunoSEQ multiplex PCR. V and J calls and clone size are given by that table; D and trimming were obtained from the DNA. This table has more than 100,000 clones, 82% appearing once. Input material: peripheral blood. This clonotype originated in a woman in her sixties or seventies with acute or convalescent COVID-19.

The CDR3: CASSLTGQGRTNYGYTF. CDR3 in DNA: TGTGCCAGCAGCTTGACGGGACAGGGGAGAACTAACTATGGCTACACCTTC. V is TRBV5-4 and J is TRBJ1-2; the match to TRBD1 covers 10 bases. Looked up from germline, CDR1 is SGHNT and CDR2 is YYREEE (reference sequence). This CDR3 region has 17 residues. V lost 1 base and J lost 0; bases outside the gene matches: 6.